A selection of T cell receptor beta chains follows, all from one sample in a study of shared clonotypes between healthy human individuals. Only in-frame clones appear in the TCRdb table, and some are missing; sequencing was by immunoSEQ multiplex PCR. The profile shows millions of clones, 90% to 95% of them singletons. The sequenced sample consisted of naive CD4+ T cells sorted from blood. These receptors came from a man between 18 and 29 years old in good health. Each CDR3 is given with its conserved first and last residue. D genes are given only for firm matches. Clone size is not always given. Where it is, it says once, few, many or a class for expanded clones.

.	TRBV14	.	TRBJ1-5	TGTGCCAGCAGTAGGAGCAATCAGCCCCAGCATTTT	CASSRSNQPQHF
.	TRBV10-3	.	TRBJ2-7	TGTGCCATCAGTGACGCTGGGTACGAGCAGTACTTC	CAISDAGYEQYF
TRBD2	TRBV9	once	TRBJ2-1	TGTGCCAGCAGCCCCTGGGCGGGGGGGCGTAATGAGCAGTTCTTC	CASSPWAGGRNEQFF
.	TRBV9	few	TRBJ1-1	TGTGCCAGCAGCGTAGCCGGGACATCCAACACTGAAGCTTTCTTT	CASSVAGTSNTEAFF
.	TRBV10-3	.	TRBJ2-2	TGTGCCATCAGTATGGACAGTGGCACCGGGGAGCTGTTTTTT	CAISMDSGTGELFF
TRBD1	TRBV19	.	TRBJ2-1	TGTGCCAGTAGTATAGCTGGAACAGGGGGCAATGAGCAGTTCTTC	CASSIAGTGGNEQFF
TRBD1	TRBV15	.	TRBJ2-1	TGTGCCACCAGCAGAGAGCCAGGGGGATCTGAGCAGTTCTTC	CATSREPGGSEQFF
.	TRBV7-2	.	TRBJ1-3	TGTGCCAGCAGCTTGGGGGGCAGAAACACCATATATTTT	CASSLGGRNTIYF
.	TRBV30	.	TRBJ2-3	TGTGCCTGGAAGTTGGGGGGCGGTACAGATACGCAGTATTTT	CAWKLGGGTDTQYF
.	TRBV19	.	TRBJ2-7	TGTGCCAGTAGTCCCCTGGCGGGGCGCTCCTACGAGCAGTACTTC	CASSPLAGRSYEQYF
TRBD1	TRBV5-1	.	TRBJ2-2	TGCGCCAGCAACTCAGGACAGGGGGGAGACACCGGGGAGCTGTTTTTT	CASNSGQGGDTGELFF
TRBD1	TRBV10-3	.	TRBJ1-2	TGTGCCATCAGTGAGTCGACAGGGTACGCTAACTATGGCTACACCTTC	CAISESTGYANYGYTF
.	TRBV9	.	TRBJ1-1	TGTGCCAGCAGCCACCACCGGGGGATGAACACTGAAGCTTTCTTT	CASSHHRGMNTEAFF
TRBD1	TRBV6-5	.	TRBJ1-2	TGTGCCACCTCACAGGGGTCCTATGGCTACACCTTC	CATSQGSYGYTF
TRBD1	TRBV10-2	.	TRBJ2-5	TGCGCCAGCAGTGGGGGACAGCAAGAGACCCAGTACTTC	CASSGGQQETQYF
.	TRBV10-3	.	TRBJ2-1	TGTGCCATCAGTGGGCGACTAGATTACAATGAGCAGTTCTTC	CAISGRLDYNEQFF
.	TRBV7-8	.	TRBJ1-5	TGTGCCAGCAGCCCCCTCGGCAGAGATAGCAATCAGCCCCAGCATTTT	CASSPLGRDSNQPQHF
.	TRBV4-1	.	TRBJ1-2	TGCGCCAGCAGCGAAGGGACCGTTGCTAACTATGGCTACACCTTC	CASSEGTVANYGYTF
.	TRBV7-9	once	TRBJ2-2	TGTGCCAGCAGCCCGGTTTGGGGGGTCCTGAACACCGGGGAGCTGTTTTTT	CASSPVWGVLNTGELFF
.	TRBV30	.	TRBJ1-5	TGTGCCTGGAGCAAGGCTAGCAATCAGCCCCAGCATTTT	CAWSKASNQPQHF
.	TRBV7-9	.	TRBJ2-6	TGTGCCAGCAGCTTAGTCTTTTCTGGGGCCAACGTCCTGACTTTC	CASSLVFSGANVLTF
TRBD1	TRBV11-2	.	TRBJ2-7	TGTGCCAGCAGCTTAGTAGTCTGGGACAGGACCTACGAGCAGTACTTC	CASSLVVWDRTYEQYF
TRBD1	TRBV11-3	.	TRBJ2-7	TGTGCCAGCAGCGGGGACAGGGGACCGCAGTACTTC	CASSGDRGPQYF
TRBD2	TRBV11-2	.	TRBJ2-7	TGTGCCAGCAGCTTAGTCGGCGGGAGCTCCTACGAGCAGTACTTC	CASSLVGGSSYEQYF
.	TRBV19	.	TRBJ1-5	TGTGCCTGCTCCCGCGGGAATCAGCCCCAGCATTTT	CACSRGNQPQHF
.	TRBV27	.	TRBJ2-7	TGTGCCAGCAGTTTTGTAGGGACCAGCTCCTACGAGCAGTACTTC	CASSFVGTSSYEQYF
TRBD2	TRBV18	.	TRBJ2-3	TGTGCCAGCTCACCACTCCCTCGGACTAGCGGGGGAACAGATACGCAGTATTTT	CASSPLPRTSGGTDTQYF
.	TRBV7-2	.	TRBJ2-7	TGTGCCAGCAGCTTAGTAGGTGGGGACTACGAGCAGTACTTC	CASSLVGGDYEQYF
TRBD2	TRBV6-5	.	TRBJ2-3	TGTGCCAGCAGAACTTATAGCGGGAGAGCAGATACGCAGTATTTT	CASRTYSGRADTQYF
.	TRBV25-1	.	TRBJ2-2	TGTGCCAGCAGTGAAGAGGGTTCGAGACCCACCGGGGAGCTGTTTTTT	CASSEEGSRPTGELFF
.	TRBV28	once	TRBJ2-7	TGTGCCAGCAGTCCCGGGACACTCGGGGCCTCCGAGCAGTACTTC	CASSPGTLGASEQYF
TRBD1	TRBV11-1	.	TRBJ2-7	TGTGCCAGCAGTCGACAGGGGAGCTCCTACGAGCAGTACTTC	CASSRQGSSYEQYF
TRBD2	TRBV5-6	.	TRBJ2-7	TGTGCCAGCAGCCGCCAGCGGGGTGACGAGCAGTACTTC	CASSRQRGDEQYF
.	TRBV10-3	few	TRBJ1-4	TGTGCCATCAGTGAGGAGGTAGGGACATCGCTGTTTTTT	CAISEEVGTSLFF
TRBD1	TRBV29-1	.	TRBJ1-1	TGCAGCGTTCTCGGCGGTGACAGGGTGAACACTGAAGCTTTCTTT	CSVLGGDRVNTEAFF
.	TRBV2	.	TRBJ1-3	TGTGCCAGCAGTGAAGATCGGGGGTACTCTGGAAACACCATATATTTT	CASSEDRGYSGNTIYF
.	TRBV11-3	.	TRBJ2-1	TGTGCCAGCAGCTTAGATTCTGGAGGGGTCGATGAGCAGTTCTTC	CASSLDSGGVDEQFF
.	TRBV27	.	TRBJ2-7	TGTGCCAGCAGTGTGCCCGGGTCGGGGACCTACGAGCAGTACTTC	CASSVPGSGTYEQYF
.	TRBV6-6	.	TRBJ2-7	TGTGCCAGCAGTTACTCGAAATACGAGCAGTACTTC	CASSYSKYEQYF
TRBD2	TRBV10-3	.	TRBJ2-1	TGTGCCATCAGTGGGACTAGCGGTCCCTACAATGAGCAGTTCTTC	CAISGTSGPYNEQFF
TRBD2	TRBV10-3	.	TRBJ2-3	TGTGCCATCGGGGGGGGACTTAGCACAGATACGCAGTATTTT	CAIGGGLSTDTQYF
.	TRBV5-4	once	TRBJ2-7	TGTGCCAGCAGCCGGGTTGGAGGGATCAACGAGCAGTACTTC	CASSRVGGINEQYF
.	TRBV7-2	once	TRBJ1-1	TGTGCCAGCAGCTTGCGCGACAGGAACACTGAAGCTTTCTTT	CASSLRDRNTEAFF
TRBD1	TRBV13	.	TRBJ2-7	TGTGCCAGCAGCTCGGACAGGGGAAGGACCTACGAGCAGTACTTC	CASSSDRGRTYEQYF